This TCR beta chain was observed in a study of regulatory T cells in long-lasting Graves disease. Time point indicated: newly diagnosed GD, antithyroid drugs for less than 3 months. The TCR library was prepared using RNA isolated from PBMCs. The authors drew 8.5 to 9 milliliters of peripheral blood into EDTA tubes. TCR beta libraries were built with iRepertoire HTBI primers and Arm-PCR of CDR3 regions. TCRdb re-derived calls from the multiplex PCR reads in MiXCR, one entry per CDR3 protein. The sample lists around 420,000 distinct CDR3 sequences; about 15% were seen once. CDR1 is KGHDR and CDR2 is SFDVKD in the germline V gene. The CDR3 has 18 residues. The ends were cut back, 5 bases at V and 1 base at J, with 21 bases in the middle. This sample also appeared in a second study, on T cells in Graves' hyperthyroidism and ophthalmopathy. This second study notes: The authors' 13 V-J model separated ophthalmopathy from stable hyperthyroidism.

This rearrangement joins TRBV24-1 to TRBJ2-3; D possibly uses TRBD1 or TRBD2 (6 bases each). This sequence originates from a woman in her 40s with Graves disease. The material sequenced was peripheral blood mononuclear cells (PBMCs), taken at new diagnosis, from a patient treated with antithyroid drugs. The CDR3 reads CATSAGGQQGWRTDTQYF. CDR3 in DNA: TGTGCCACCAGTGCCGGGGGCCAACAGGGTTGGCGCACAGATACGCAGTATTTT.